These 9 T cell receptor beta chains share one sample of origin, sequenced in a study of beta chain features in type 1 diabetes. Investigators reverse transcribed all isolated RNA, so they sequenced expressed TCRB transcripts. The repertoire was sequenced with immunoSEQ multiplex PCR; TCRdb's copy has only in-frame clones and lacks some. The repertoire holds hundreds of thousands of clones, with around 15% as singletons. The sequencing input was naive CD4+ T cells from blood. These receptors all stem from a man between 18 and 29 years old in good health.

This clone has just a few counts. The chain combines TRBV4-1 with TRBJ2-4; D is unclear. The CDR3 spans 15 residues. Germline CDR1 and CDR2: MGHRA and YSYEKL. V lost 0 bases and J 1 base, leaving 7 bases between the germline ends. The CDR3 DNA sequence: TGCGCCAGCAGCCAAGAGGGTTTGGCCAAAAACATTCAGTACTTC. It encodes CASSQEGLAKNIQYF.

This clone has only a few counts. This chain connects TRBV29-1 to TRBJ2-1; weak D call: TRBD1 (6 bases). This CDR3 comprises 13 residues. Trimming shortened V by 8 bases and J by 8 bases, and 19 bases separated the two germline ends. Germline-derived CDR1 and CDR2 are SQVTM and ANQGSEA. CDR3 sequence (DNA): TGCAGCACTTCGAGGGGGAACGGGCATGAGCAGTTCTTC. This encodes CSTSRGNGHEQFF.

This clone was observed a few times. This chain uses TRBV7-8 with TRBJ1-1; D remains ambiguous. This CDR3 region has 16 residues. The germline gives CDR1 SGHVS, CDR2 FQNEAQ. The V and J ends lost 5 bases and 0 bases respectively, with 16 bases between them. CDR3 DNA sequence: TGTGCCAGCAGCGGCCGACGACGGGCAATGAACACTGAAGCTTTCTTT. Residues: CASSGRRRAMNTEAFF.

This clone was recorded a few times. The chain joins TRBV5-1 to TRBJ1-5, with TRBD1 as a possible D gene (5 bases). CDR1 is SGHRS, CDR2 YFSETQ, per germline. CDR3 size: 15 residues. Trimming cost V 0 bases and J 8 bases, with 15 bases left between them. The CDR3 here is CASSLEFGGKEPQHF. The CDR3 bases are TGCGCCAGCAGCTTGGAGTTTGGGGGGAAGGAGCCCCAGCATTTT.

The V and J genes are TRBV9 and TRBJ2-7, with unresolved D. Germline V gene data show CDR1 as SGDLS and CDR2 as YYNGEE. V lost 3 bases and J lost 8, with 12 bases in between. The CDR3 length is 12 residues. This chain's CDR3 is CASSDSRSKQYF. The CDR3 bases are TGTGCCAGCAGCGACAGCCGTTCAAAGCAGTACTTC.

This clone was observed a few times. The rearrangement joins TRBV9 to TRBJ2-5, with 9 bases that match TRBD1. The V segment lost 0 bases and the J segment 2 bases; nucleotides outside the gene matches: 5. There are 16 residues in the CDR3. Per the germline V gene, CDR1 is SGDLS and CDR2 is YYNGEE. CDR3 nucleotide sequence: TGTGCCAGCAGCGTAGCGGGACAGGGAAGTCAAGAGACCCAGTACTTC. Translating gives CASSVAGQGSQETQYF.

V usage is TRBV18 and J usage is TRBJ2-6; TRBD1 is a possible D gene (5 bases). This CDR3 comprises 15 residues. V shed 4 bases and J shed 2 bases, with 9 bases lying between them. Germline assignment: CDR1 KGHSH and CDR2 LQKENI. The CDR3 nucleotides are TGTGCCAGCTCACAACAGGCGGCTGGGGCCAACGTCCTGACTTTC. Translating it yields CASSQQAAGANVLTF.

This clone was counted only a few times. The rearrangement links TRBV28 to TRBJ2-5; D is perhaps TRBD2 (6 bases). Trimming shortened V by 3 bases and J by 9 bases, and 17 bases separated the two germline ends. Per germline, CDR1 MDHEN and CDR2 SYDVKM. The CDR3 runs 14 residues. The CDR3 DNA follows: TGTGCCAGCAGTTTGGAGGGACCACCCGGGCCCCAGTACTTC. This sequence encodes CASSLEGPPGPQYF.

V gene TRBV7-8 combines with J gene TRBJ2-1; tentatively, D is TRBD1 (6 bases). The CDR3 totals 17 residues. CDR1 and CDR2 (germline): SGHVS, FQNEAQ. Trimming pared 5 bases from V and 8 bases from J, leaving 25 bases between. The CDR3 DNA is TGTGCCAGCAGCCGAAGGGCAGGGGCTATCAATGGGTATGAGCAGTTCTTC. It translates to CASSRRAGAINGYEQFF.